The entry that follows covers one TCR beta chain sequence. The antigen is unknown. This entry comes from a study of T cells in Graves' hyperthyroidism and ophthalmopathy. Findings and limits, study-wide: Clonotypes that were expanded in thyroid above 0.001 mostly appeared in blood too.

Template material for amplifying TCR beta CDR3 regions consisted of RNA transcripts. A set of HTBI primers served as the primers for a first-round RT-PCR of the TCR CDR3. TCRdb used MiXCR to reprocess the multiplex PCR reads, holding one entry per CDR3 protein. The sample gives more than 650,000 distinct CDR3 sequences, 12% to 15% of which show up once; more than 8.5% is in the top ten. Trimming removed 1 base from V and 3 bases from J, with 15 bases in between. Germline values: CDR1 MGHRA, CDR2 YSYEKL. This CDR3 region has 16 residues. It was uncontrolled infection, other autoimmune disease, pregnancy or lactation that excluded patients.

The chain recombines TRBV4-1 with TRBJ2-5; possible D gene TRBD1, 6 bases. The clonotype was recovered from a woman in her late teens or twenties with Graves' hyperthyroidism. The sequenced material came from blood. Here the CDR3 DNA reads TGCGCCAGCAGCCAAGTCGTGGACAGAAAAAAAGAGACCCAGTACTTC. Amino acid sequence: CASSQVVDRKKETQYF.